Listed below are T cell receptor beta chains from one sample, sequenced in a study of cytomegalovirus exposure and HLA in healthy donors. The data were produced by immunoSEQ multiplex PCR, yet TCRdb's version contains in-frame clones alone and is incomplete. The repertoire consists of some 70,000 clones, with approximately 84% occurring once and the leading ten covering around 2.4%. The sample taken for sequencing was PBMCs. The receptors originated from a woman in her forties or fifties in good health and CMV-seronegative. Both conserved end residues are part of each CDR3. Fields, in order: D gene, clone size, J gene, V gene, CDR3 DNA, CDR3 protein. The D gene is left open where the match is weak. Expanded clones are given a class, and other clones once, few, many or no size at all.

d_gene: TRBD1; abundance: NA; j_gene: TRBJ2-7; v_gene: TRBV5-1; CDR3nt: TGCGCCAGCAGTCCGACTGACAGGGGGGGGTCCTACGAGCAGTACTTC; CDR3aa: CASSPTDRGGSYEQYF
d_gene: TRBD1; abundance: NA; j_gene: TRBJ2-1; v_gene: TRBV27; CDR3nt: TGTGCCAGCAGTTTTGGGGACAGGGCCTACAATGAGCAGTTCTTC; CDR3aa: CASSFGDRAYNEQFF
d_gene: TRBD2; abundance: NA; j_gene: TRBJ2-1; v_gene: TRBV4-2; CDR3nt: TGTGCCAGCAGAATGACTAGCGGGGGGCCCAATGAGCAGTTCTTC; CDR3aa: CASRMTSGGPNEQFF
d_gene: TRBD1; abundance: NA; j_gene: TRBJ2-5; v_gene: TRBV7-9; CDR3nt: TGTGCCAGCAGCTTAGGGGACAGGGGGCTCCAAGAGACCCAGTACTTC; CDR3aa: CASSLGDRGLQETQYF
d_gene: NA; abundance: NA; j_gene: TRBJ2-3; v_gene: TRBV6-5; CDR3nt: TGTGCCAGCACCACCGGCGGGGGCACAGATACGCAGTATTTT; CDR3aa: CASTTGGGTDTQYF
d_gene: TRBD1; abundance: NA; j_gene: TRBJ2-1; v_gene: TRBV9; CDR3nt: TGTGCCAGCAGCGTAGCTGGGGACAGGGCGAATGAGCAGTTCTTC; CDR3aa: CASSVAGDRANEQFF
d_gene: NA; abundance: NA; j_gene: TRBJ2-3; v_gene: TRBV25-1; CDR3nt: TGTGCCAGCAGTGAATCCCTTCGGCAGGGCGAAACCACAGATACGCAGTATTTT; CDR3aa: CASSESLRQGETTDTQYF
d_gene: TRBD1; abundance: NA; j_gene: TRBJ1-1; v_gene: TRBV4-3; CDR3nt: TGCGCCAGCAGCCGCAACAGGGGGCGTCTGAACACTGAAGCTTTCTTT; CDR3aa: CASSRNRGRLNTEAFF
d_gene: TRBD1; abundance: NA; j_gene: TRBJ2-3; v_gene: TRBV25-1; CDR3nt: TGTGCCAGCAGTGAATTGGGACAGACAGATACGCAGTATTTT; CDR3aa: CASSELGQTDTQYF
d_gene: TRBD1; abundance: NA; j_gene: TRBJ1-2; v_gene: TRBV7-8; CDR3nt: TGTGCCAGCAGCGGCCAGACAGGGGAATACTATGGCTACACCTTC; CDR3aa: CASSGQTGEYYGYTF
d_gene: NA; abundance: NA; j_gene: TRBJ1-2; v_gene: TRBV30; CDR3nt: TGTGCCTGGAGTGAGGGGTTTACCTATGGCTACACCTTC; CDR3aa: CAWSEGFTYGYTF
d_gene: TRBD1; abundance: NA; j_gene: TRBJ2-1; v_gene: TRBV7-9; CDR3nt: TGTGCCAGCGGCCCTCACAGGGGGCTAAACAATGAGCAGTTCTTC; CDR3aa: CASGPHRGLNNEQFF
d_gene: TRBD2; abundance: NA; j_gene: TRBJ2-5; v_gene: TRBV29-1; CDR3nt: TGCAGCGTTGCGCTTGGGACTAGCGTTCAAGAGACCCAGTACTTC; CDR3aa: CSVALGTSVQETQYF
d_gene: TRBD1; abundance: NA; j_gene: TRBJ1-1; v_gene: TRBV5-1; CDR3nt: TGCGCCAGCAGCTTGGATTCGACAGGGGGCGCGACTGAAGCTTTCTTT; CDR3aa: CASSLDSTGGATEAFF
d_gene: NA; abundance: NA; j_gene: TRBJ2-7; v_gene: TRBV6-1; CDR3nt: TGTGCCAGCAGTGAAAACAGAGCCTACGAGCAGTACTTC; CDR3aa: CASSENRAYEQYF
d_gene: TRBD1; abundance: NA; j_gene: TRBJ2-1; v_gene: TRBV27; CDR3nt: TGTGCCAGCAACAGGGACAGAGCCGGACCCTTCAATGAGCAGTTCTTC; CDR3aa: CASNRDRAGPFNEQFF
d_gene: TRBD1; abundance: NA; j_gene: TRBJ1-2; v_gene: TRBV12-5; CDR3nt: TGTGCTAGTGGTTTGGTGGGACAGGGTGGCTACACCTTC; CDR3aa: CASGLVGQGGYTF
d_gene: NA; abundance: NA; j_gene: TRBJ2-7; v_gene: TRBV9; CDR3nt: TGTGCCAGCAGCTCTGGTAGCACTCGGGGGGAGCAGTACTTC; CDR3aa: CASSSGSTRGEQYF
d_gene: NA; abundance: NA; j_gene: TRBJ1-2; v_gene: TRBV19; CDR3nt: TGTGCCAGTAGTATAACCGCCGGGACACCCACATATGGCTACACCTTC; CDR3aa: CASSITAGTPTYGYTF
d_gene: TRBD2; abundance: NA; j_gene: TRBJ2-5; v_gene: TRBV13; CDR3nt: TGTGCCAGCAGCCCCCGACTAGCGGGAGGGATGGAGACCCAGTACTTC; CDR3aa: CASSPRLAGGMETQYF
d_gene: TRBD1; abundance: few; j_gene: TRBJ1-2; v_gene: TRBV19; CDR3nt: TGTGCCAGTAGTACCCTCCGCACAGGGGCCCTGATCTATGGCTACACCTTC; CDR3aa: CASSTLRTGALIYGYTF
d_gene: TRBD1; abundance: NA; j_gene: TRBJ2-3; v_gene: TRBV28; CDR3nt: TGTGCCAGCAGTTCCCTGGACAGGGGGCGGACAGATACGCAGTATTTT; CDR3aa: CASSSLDRGRTDTQYF
d_gene: TRBD1; abundance: NA; j_gene: TRBJ1-2; v_gene: TRBV5-4; CDR3nt: TGTGCCAGCAGCTTGGACAGGGGTGAGGTTAACTATGGCTACACCTTC; CDR3aa: CASSLDRGEVNYGYTF
d_gene: NA; abundance: NA; j_gene: TRBJ1-1; v_gene: TRBV6-1; CDR3nt: TGTGCCAGCGGCCTACAGGGATTGGACACTGAAGCTTTCTTT; CDR3aa: CASGLQGLDTEAFF
d_gene: TRBD1; abundance: NA; j_gene: TRBJ2-2; v_gene: TRBV5-1; CDR3nt: TGCGCCAGCAGCTCGGGACAGGGGGGAGTCACCGGGGAGCTGTTTTTT; CDR3aa: CASSSGQGGVTGELFF
d_gene: TRBD1; abundance: NA; j_gene: TRBJ2-3; v_gene: TRBV5-1; CDR3nt: TGCGCCAGCAGCTACCAGGACAGGGTTATCACAGATACGCAGTATTTT; CDR3aa: CASSYQDRVITDTQYF
d_gene: TRBD1; abundance: NA; j_gene: TRBJ2-1; v_gene: TRBV27; CDR3nt: TGTGCCAGCAGTTTTCGACAGGGCTCCTACAATGAGCAGTTCTTC; CDR3aa: CASSFRQGSYNEQFF
d_gene: NA; abundance: NA; j_gene: TRBJ2-2; v_gene: TRBV9; CDR3nt: TGTGCCAGCAGCGCCGGTTGGAGGGCCGGGGAGCTGTTTTTT; CDR3aa: CASSAGWRAGELFF
d_gene: NA; abundance: NA; j_gene: TRBJ1-2; v_gene: TRBV6-5; CDR3nt: TGTGCCAGCAGGATAGCTGGGGCAGGGTATGGCTACACCTTC; CDR3aa: CASRIAGAGYGYTF
d_gene: NA; abundance: NA; j_gene: TRBJ2-7; v_gene: TRBV19; CDR3nt: TGTGCCAGTAGTATAGACAGGGAAGGACCCTACGAGCAGTACTTC; CDR3aa: CASSIDREGPYEQYF
d_gene: NA; abundance: NA; j_gene: TRBJ2-3; v_gene: TRBV28; CDR3nt: TGTGCCAGCAGTTTACGGGACTCTAGCACAGATACGCAGTATTTT; CDR3aa: CASSLRDSSTDTQYF
d_gene: TRBD1; abundance: once; j_gene: TRBJ2-7; v_gene: TRBV5-4; CDR3nt: TGTGCCAGCAGCTCCGGGACAGGGGGTTCCGTCTCCTACGAGCAGTACTTC; CDR3aa: CASSSGTGGSVSYEQYF
d_gene: NA; abundance: NA; j_gene: TRBJ1-5; v_gene: TRBV19; CDR3nt: TGTGCCAGTAGCCTTTCAACGGGGGGTCAGCCCCAGCATTTT; CDR3aa: CASSLSTGGQPQHF
d_gene: TRBD2; abundance: NA; j_gene: TRBJ2-1; v_gene: TRBV7-2; CDR3nt: TGTGCCAGCAGCCCCCTGGGGGGGTTATACAATGAGCAGTTCTTC; CDR3aa: CASSPLGGLYNEQFF
d_gene: NA; abundance: NA; j_gene: TRBJ1-1; v_gene: TRBV5-8; CDR3nt: TGTGCCAGCAGCTTTGCCGGGGGATTTGAAGCTTTCTTT; CDR3aa: CASSFAGGFEAFF
d_gene: NA; abundance: NA; j_gene: TRBJ1-1; v_gene: TRBV6-6; CDR3nt: TGTGCCAGCAGGTTAGCCCCGAACACTGAAGCTTTCTTT; CDR3aa: CASRLAPNTEAFF
d_gene: TRBD2; abundance: NA; j_gene: TRBJ2-2; v_gene: TRBV2; CDR3nt: TGTGCCAGCAGTAGCGGGGGGGCAGTCGGGGAGCTGTTTTTT; CDR3aa: CASSSGGAVGELFF
d_gene: TRBD2; abundance: NA; j_gene: TRBJ2-3; v_gene: TRBV2; CDR3nt: TGTGCCAGCAGTCACCGTACCGGGACTAGCGGGGGTTCTAGCACAGATACGCAGTATTTT; CDR3aa: CASSHRTGTSGGSSTDTQYF
d_gene: NA; abundance: NA; j_gene: TRBJ1-1; v_gene: TRBV9; CDR3nt: TGTGCCAGCAGCGAAGGGGGTTGGTCCACTGAAGCTTTCTTT; CDR3aa: CASSEGGWSTEAFF
d_gene: TRBD1; abundance: NA; j_gene: TRBJ1-3; v_gene: TRBV5-1; CDR3nt: TGCGCCAGCAGCTTGGAAGGGACAGGTCGTCGAGACACCATATATTTT; CDR3aa: CASSLEGTGRRDTIYF
d_gene: TRBD2; abundance: NA; j_gene: TRBJ2-6; v_gene: TRBV27; CDR3nt: TGTGCCAGCAGTAAGACTAGCGGGAGAGCTGGGGCCAACGTCCTGACTTTC; CDR3aa: CASSKTSGRAGANVLTF